This entry is about one T cell receptor beta chain. TCRalpha and TCRbeta libraries used 5'RACE with constant-segment primers and UMIs. MiXCR, applied by TCRdb to the 5' RACE reads, yields one record per CDR3 protein. The profile shows about 430,000 distinct CDR3 sequences, 20% to 30% of them singletons. The CDR3 has 15 residues. The V gene's germline CDR1 is LGHNA and CDR2 YNFKEQ. V shed 5 bases and J shed 4 bases, with 15 bases lying between them. This entry belongs to a study of T-cell memory formation after mild COVID-19. This clonotype was obtained from an adult woman who had mild COVID-19 (a few samples of this study predate the infection). Cell type and time point are not known. The sequenced sample consisted of PBMCs or a T cell subset sorted from them (not recorded which). The chain employs TRBV4-2 and TRBJ1-5; D is possibly TRBD1 (6 bases). CDR3 DNA sequence: TGTGCCAGCAGCTTTCGACAGGCGGGTAATCAGCCCCAGCATTTT. Translating gives CASSFRQAGNQPQHF.